Listed here are 3 T cell receptor beta chains from one sample, sequenced in a study of post-analysis software for immune sequencing data. The study's findings and limits: Patients used several TRBV segments, including TRBV5-6, TRBV5-1 and TRBV20-1, more often than controls.

The antigens for these receptors are not known. TCR beta cDNA libraries had unique molecular identifiers. A single record per CDR3 protein comes from TCRdb applying MiXCR to the PCR reads. Of about 820,000 distinct CDR3 sequences listed, 53% were seen once; the top ten hold under 6%. Material for sequencing was blood. The receptors stem from a girl aged 5-17 years with multiple sclerosis.

This clonotype showed up just a few times. The rearrangement links TRBV6-5 to TRBJ2-5, with D perhaps matching TRBD1 (7 bases). Germline V CDR1 and CDR2: MNHEY, SVGAGI. The CDR3 runs to 15 residues. Trimming stripped 4 bases from V and 4 bases from J, with 16 bases between. CDR3 in amino acids: CASSSGGNSGETQYF. The CDR3 region has the DNA TGTGCCAGCAGTTCAGGGGGGAATTCTGGAGAGACCCAGTACTTC.

The chain has TRBV20-1 and TRBJ2-3; 7 nucleotides align to TRBD1. Germline-derived CDR1 and CDR2 are DFQATT and SNEGSKA (reference sequence). There are 14 residues in the CDR3. J lost 1 base, V lost 3 bases, and 4 bases had no gene match. CDR3 loop: CSASWDSRTDTQYF. The CDR3 DNA reads TGCAGTGCTAGTTGGGACAGCCGCACAGATACGCAGTATTTT.

The V gene is TRBV2, the J gene TRBJ2-3; 11 bases agree with TRBD1. There are 16 residues in the CDR3. V was pared by 8 bases and J by 4 bases, with 11 bases of the junction left unmatched. CDR1 SNHLY and CDR2 FYNNEI come from the germline V gene. The CDR3 here is CASGGQGVWVADTQYF. CDR3 sequence (DNA): TGTGCCAGCGGGGGACAGGGGGTTTGGGTGGCAGATACGCAGTATTTT.